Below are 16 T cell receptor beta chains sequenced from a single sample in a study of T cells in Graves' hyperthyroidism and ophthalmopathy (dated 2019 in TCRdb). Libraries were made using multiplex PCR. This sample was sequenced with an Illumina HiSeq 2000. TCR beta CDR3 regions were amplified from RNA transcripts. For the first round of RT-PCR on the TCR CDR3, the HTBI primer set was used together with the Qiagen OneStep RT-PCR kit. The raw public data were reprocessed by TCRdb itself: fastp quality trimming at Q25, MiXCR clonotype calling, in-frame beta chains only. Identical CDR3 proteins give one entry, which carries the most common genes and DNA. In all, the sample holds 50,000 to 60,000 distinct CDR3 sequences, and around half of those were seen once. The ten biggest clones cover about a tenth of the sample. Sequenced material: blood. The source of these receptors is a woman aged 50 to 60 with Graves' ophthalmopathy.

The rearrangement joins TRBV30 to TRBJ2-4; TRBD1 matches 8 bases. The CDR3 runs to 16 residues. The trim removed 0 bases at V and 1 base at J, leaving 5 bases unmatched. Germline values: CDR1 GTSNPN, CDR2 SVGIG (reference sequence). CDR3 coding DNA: TGTGCCTGGAGTGTAACAGGGGGTTGGGCCAAAAACATTCAGTACTTC. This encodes CAWSVTGGWAKNIQYF.

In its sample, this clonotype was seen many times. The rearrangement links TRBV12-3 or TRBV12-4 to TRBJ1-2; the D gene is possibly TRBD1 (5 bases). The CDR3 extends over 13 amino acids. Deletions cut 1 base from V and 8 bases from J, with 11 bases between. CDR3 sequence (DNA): TGTGCCAGCAGTTTAGGGGCAGGGAAGGGCTACACCTTC. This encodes CASSLGAGKGYTF.

The DNA for the CDR3 is TGTGCCAGCAGCATCCCCGGGACAGAAAGGAACACCATATATTTT. The encoded protein is CASSIPGTERNTIYF. The genes are TRBV7-3 and TRBJ1-3; 7 nucleotides align to TRBD1. J gave up 7 bases and V 5 bases, and 11 bases lay outside the gene matches. This CDR3 has 15 residues. CDR1 SGHTA and CDR2 FQGTGA come from the germline V gene.

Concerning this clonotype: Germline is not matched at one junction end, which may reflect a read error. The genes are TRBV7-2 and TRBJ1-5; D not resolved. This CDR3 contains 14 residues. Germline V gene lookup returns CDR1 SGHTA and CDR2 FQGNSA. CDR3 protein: CASSYHGSNRPQHF. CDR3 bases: TGTGCCAGCAGCTATCACGGGAGCAATCGGCCCCAGCATTTT.

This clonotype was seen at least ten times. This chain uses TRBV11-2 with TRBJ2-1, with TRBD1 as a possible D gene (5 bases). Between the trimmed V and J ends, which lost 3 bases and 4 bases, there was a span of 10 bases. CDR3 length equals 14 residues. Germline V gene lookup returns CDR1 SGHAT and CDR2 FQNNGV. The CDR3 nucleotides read TGTGCCAGCAGCTTCGGGCAGGGATACAATGAGCAGTTCTTC. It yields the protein CASSFGQGYNEQFF.

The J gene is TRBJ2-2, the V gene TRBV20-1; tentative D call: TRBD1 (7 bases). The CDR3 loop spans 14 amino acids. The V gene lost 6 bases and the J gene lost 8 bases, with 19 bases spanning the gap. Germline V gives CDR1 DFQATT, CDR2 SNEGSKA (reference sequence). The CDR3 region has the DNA TGCAGTGCCGTACGGCAGGGGGGCTCTGGGGAGCTGTTTTTT. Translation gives CSAVRQGGSGELFF.

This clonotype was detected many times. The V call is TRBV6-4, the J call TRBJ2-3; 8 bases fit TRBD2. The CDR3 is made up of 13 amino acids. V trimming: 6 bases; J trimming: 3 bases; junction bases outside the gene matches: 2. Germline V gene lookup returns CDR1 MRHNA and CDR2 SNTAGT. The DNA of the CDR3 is TGTGCCAGCAGCGCGGGGGGAACAGATACGCAGTATTTT. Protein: CASSAGGTDTQYF.

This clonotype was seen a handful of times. The CDR3 loop is CASSLSGMSTDTQYF. As DNA, the CDR3 is TGTGCCAGCAGTTTATCTGGAATGAGCACAGATACGCAGTATTTT. V usage is TRBV27 and J usage is TRBJ2-3, with D uncertain. Germline V gives CDR1 MNHEY, CDR2 SMNVEV (reference sequence). Trimming cost V 0 bases and J 0 bases, with 7 bases left between them. This CDR3 contains 15 residues.

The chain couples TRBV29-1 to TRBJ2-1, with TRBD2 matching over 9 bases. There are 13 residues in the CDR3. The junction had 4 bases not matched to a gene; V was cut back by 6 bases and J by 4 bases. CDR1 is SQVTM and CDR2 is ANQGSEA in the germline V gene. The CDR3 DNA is TGCAGCGTAGTTAGCGGGGGTTACAATGAGCAGTTCTTC. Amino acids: CSVVSGGYNEQFF.

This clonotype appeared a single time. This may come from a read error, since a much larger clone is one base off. CDR3 in DNA: TGTGCCTGCAGCTTTCTAGGACAGACCATTCAAGAGACCCAGTACTTC. As protein: CACSFLGQTIQETQYF. The chain has TRBV5-6 and TRBJ2-5, with a tentative D call TRBD1 (6 bases). Germline V CDR1 and CDR2: SGHDT, YYEEEE. The CDR3 extends over 16 amino acids.

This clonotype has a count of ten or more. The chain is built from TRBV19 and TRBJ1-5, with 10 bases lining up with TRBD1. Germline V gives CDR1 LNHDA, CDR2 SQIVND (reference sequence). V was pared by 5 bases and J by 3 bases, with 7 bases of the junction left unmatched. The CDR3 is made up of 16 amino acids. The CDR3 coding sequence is TGTGCCAGTAGTCCCGGGGACAGGGGCCCCAATCAGCCCCAGCATTTT. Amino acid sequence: CASSPGDRGPNQPQHF.

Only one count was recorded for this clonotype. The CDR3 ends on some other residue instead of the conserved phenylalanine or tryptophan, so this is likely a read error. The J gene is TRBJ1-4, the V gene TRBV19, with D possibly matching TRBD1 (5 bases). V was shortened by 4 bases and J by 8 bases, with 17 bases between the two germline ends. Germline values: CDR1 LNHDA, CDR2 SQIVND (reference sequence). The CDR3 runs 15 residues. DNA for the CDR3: TGTGCCAGTAGTAGGGGTCAGGGATGGAACGAAAAACTGTTTCTT. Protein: CASSRGQGWNEKLFL.

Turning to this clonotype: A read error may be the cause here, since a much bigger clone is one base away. This chain's CDR3 is CASSACREETQYF. Written as DNA, the CDR3 is TGTGCCAGCAGCGCCTGCAGGGAAGAGACCCAGTACTTC. The rearrangement joins TRBV5-4 to TRBJ2-5, with a possible D match to TRBD1 (5 bases). The CDR3 length is 13 residues. The germline V and J ends were trimmed by 4 bases and 3 bases, with 10 bases remaining between them. CDR1 and CDR2 from the germline V gene are SGHNT and YYREEE (reference sequence).

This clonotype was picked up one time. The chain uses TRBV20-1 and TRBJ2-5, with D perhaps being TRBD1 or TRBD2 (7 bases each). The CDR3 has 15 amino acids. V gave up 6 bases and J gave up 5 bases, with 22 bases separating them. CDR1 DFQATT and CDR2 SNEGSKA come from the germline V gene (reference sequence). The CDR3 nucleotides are TGCAGTGCCTCGCAGGGGGGGGGAGTACGCGAGACCCAGTACTTC. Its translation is CSASQGGGVRETQYF.

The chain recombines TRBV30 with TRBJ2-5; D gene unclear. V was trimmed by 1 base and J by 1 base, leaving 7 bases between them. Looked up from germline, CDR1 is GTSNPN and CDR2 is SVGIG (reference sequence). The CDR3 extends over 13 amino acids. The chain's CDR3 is CAWSGRGQETQYF. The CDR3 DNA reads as TGTGCCTGGAGTGGACGCGGCCAAGAGACCCAGTACTTC.

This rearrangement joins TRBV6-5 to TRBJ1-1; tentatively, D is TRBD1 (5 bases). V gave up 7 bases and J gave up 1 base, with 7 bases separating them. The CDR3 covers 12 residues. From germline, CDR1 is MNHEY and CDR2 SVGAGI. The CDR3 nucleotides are TGTGCCAGCACCGGGGGGAACACTGAAGCTTTCTTT. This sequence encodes CASTGGNTEAFF.